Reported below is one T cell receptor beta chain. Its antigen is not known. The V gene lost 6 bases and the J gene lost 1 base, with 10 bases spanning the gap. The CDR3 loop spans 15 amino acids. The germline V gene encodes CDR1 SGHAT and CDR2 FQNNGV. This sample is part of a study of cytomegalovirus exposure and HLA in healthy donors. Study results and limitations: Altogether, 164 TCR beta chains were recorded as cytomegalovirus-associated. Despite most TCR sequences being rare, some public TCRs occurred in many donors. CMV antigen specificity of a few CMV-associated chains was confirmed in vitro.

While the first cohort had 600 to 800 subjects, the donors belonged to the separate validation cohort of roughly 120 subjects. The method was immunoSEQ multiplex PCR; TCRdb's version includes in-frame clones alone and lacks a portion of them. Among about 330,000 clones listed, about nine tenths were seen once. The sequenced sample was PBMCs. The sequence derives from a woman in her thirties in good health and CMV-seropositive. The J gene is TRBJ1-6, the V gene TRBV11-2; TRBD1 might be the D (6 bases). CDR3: CASRPDRSYNSPLHF. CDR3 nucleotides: TGTGCCAGCAGACCCGACAGGTCCTATAATTCACCCCTCCACTTT.